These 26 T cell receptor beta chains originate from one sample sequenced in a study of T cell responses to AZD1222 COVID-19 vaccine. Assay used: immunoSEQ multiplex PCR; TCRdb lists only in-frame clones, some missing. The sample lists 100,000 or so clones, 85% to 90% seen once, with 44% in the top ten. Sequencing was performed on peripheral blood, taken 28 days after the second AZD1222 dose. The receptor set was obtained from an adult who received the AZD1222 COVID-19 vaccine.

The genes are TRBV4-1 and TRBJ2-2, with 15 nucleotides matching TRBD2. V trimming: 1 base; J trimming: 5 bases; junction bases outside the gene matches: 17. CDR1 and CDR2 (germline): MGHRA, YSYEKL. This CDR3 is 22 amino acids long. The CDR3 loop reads CASSQGPVGTSGRISGTGELFF. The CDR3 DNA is TGCGCCAGCAGCCAAGGACCTGTGGGGACTAGCGGGAGGATAAGCGGGACCGGGGAGCTGTTTTTT.

CDR3 DNA: TGTGCCAGCAGCTTAACACGGGGTTGGGTCGAAGCTTTCTTT. Amino acids: CASSLTRGWVEAFF. The gene calls are TRBV7-2 and TRBJ1-1; D remains ambiguous. This CDR3 spans 14 amino acids. Per germline, CDR1 SGHTA and CDR2 FQGNSA. V gave up 2 bases and J gave up 8 bases, with 15 bases separating them.

The CDR3 is CASSLGTGGGKTQYF. The CDR3 DNA reads as TGTGCCAGCAGCTTAGGGACAGGGGGCGGAAAGACCCAGTACTTC. V is TRBV7-2 and J is TRBJ2-5; TRBD1 agrees at 11 bases. The J segment lost 6 bases and the V segment lost 1 base, leaving 4 bases of the junction unmatched. The CDR3 length is 15 residues. Germline V gene data show CDR1 as SGHTA and CDR2 as FQGNSA.

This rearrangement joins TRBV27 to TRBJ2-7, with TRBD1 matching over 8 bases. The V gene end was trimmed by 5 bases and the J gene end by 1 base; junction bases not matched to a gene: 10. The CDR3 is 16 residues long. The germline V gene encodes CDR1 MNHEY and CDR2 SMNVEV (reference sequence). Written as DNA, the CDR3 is TGTGCCAGCAGTCTGACAGGGGTCTCCCCATCCTACGAGCAGTACTTC. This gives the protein CASSLTGVSPSYEQYF.

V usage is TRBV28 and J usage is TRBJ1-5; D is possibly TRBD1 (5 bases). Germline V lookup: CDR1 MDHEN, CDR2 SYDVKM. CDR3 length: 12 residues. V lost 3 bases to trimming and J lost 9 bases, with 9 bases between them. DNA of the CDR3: TGTGCCAGCAGTTTGGGGGGGGTGCCCCAGCATTTT. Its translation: CASSLGGVPQHF.

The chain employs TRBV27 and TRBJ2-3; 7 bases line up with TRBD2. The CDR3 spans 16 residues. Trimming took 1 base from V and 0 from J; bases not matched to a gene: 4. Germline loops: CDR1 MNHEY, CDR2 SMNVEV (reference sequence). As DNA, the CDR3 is TGTGCCAGCAGTTTATTAGCGGGTCTTAGCACAGATACGCAGTATTTT. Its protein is CASSLLAGLSTDTQYF.

CDR3 DNA sequence: TGTGCCAGCAGTTTTCGGGGATGGACTGAAGCTTTCTTT. Translating it yields CASSFRGWTEAFF. The chain carries TRBV27 and TRBJ1-1; no reliable D call. CDR3 length: 13 residues. Germline V gene lookup returns CDR1 MNHEY and CDR2 SMNVEV (reference sequence). With 3 bases removed from V and 5 bases from J, the gap between germline ends came to 10 bases.

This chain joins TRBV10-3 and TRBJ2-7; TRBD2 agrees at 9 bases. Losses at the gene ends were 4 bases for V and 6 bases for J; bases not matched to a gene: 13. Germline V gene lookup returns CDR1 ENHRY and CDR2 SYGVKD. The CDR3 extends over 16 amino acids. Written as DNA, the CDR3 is TGTGCCATCAGTGCGTTAGCGGGAGTTTCCTCCGGCGAGCAGTACTTC. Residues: CAISALAGVSSGEQYF.

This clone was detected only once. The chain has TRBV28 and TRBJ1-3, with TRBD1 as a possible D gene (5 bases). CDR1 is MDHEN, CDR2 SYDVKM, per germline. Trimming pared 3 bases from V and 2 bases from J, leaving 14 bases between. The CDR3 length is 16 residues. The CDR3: CASSFSSGSPGNTIYF. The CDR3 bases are TGTGCCAGCAGTTTTTCATCAGGGTCTCCTGGAAACACCATATATTTT.

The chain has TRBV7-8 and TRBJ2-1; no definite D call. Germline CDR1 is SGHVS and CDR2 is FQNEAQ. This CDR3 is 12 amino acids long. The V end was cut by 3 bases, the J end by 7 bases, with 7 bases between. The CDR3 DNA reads TGTGCCAGCAGCTTGACTGGTAATGAGCAGTTCTTC. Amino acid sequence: CASSLTGNEQFF.

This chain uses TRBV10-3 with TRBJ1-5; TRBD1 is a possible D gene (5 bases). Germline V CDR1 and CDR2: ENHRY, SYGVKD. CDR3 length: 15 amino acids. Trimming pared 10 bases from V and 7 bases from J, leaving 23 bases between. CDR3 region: CATGPGPPSEQPQHF. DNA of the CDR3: TGTGCCACGGGTCCGGGACCCCCGAGCGAGCAGCCCCAGCATTTT.

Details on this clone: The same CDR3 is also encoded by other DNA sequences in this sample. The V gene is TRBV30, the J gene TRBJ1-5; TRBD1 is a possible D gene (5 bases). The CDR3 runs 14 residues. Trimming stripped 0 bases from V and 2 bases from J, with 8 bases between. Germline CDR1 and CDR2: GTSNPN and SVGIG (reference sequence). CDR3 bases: TGTGCCTGGAGTGTGGGGGGGGGCAATCAGCCCCAGCATTTT. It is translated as CAWSVGGGNQPQHF.

This CDR3 reads CASSSGLAGAPSWYNEQFF. DNA of the CDR3: TGTGCCAGCAGCTCGGGACTAGCGGGAGCCCCATCATGGTACAATGAGCAGTTCTTC. This chain uses TRBV7-9 with TRBJ2-1; 14 nucleotides align to TRBD2. The V gene's germline CDR1 is SEHNR and CDR2 FQNEAQ (reference sequence). V was pared by 4 bases and J by 4 bases, with 12 bases of the junction left unmatched. The CDR3 extends over 19 amino acids.

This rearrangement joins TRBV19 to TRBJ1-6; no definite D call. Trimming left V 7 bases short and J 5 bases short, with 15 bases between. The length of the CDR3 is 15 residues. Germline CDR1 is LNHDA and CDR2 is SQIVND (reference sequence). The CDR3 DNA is TGTGCCAGTAACGCGGGAACTGGGGATAATTCACCCCTCCACTTT. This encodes CASNAGTGDNSPLHF.

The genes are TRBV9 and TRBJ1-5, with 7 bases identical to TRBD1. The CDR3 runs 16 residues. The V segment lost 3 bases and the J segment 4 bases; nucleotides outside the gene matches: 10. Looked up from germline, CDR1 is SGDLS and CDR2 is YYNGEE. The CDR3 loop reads CASSGPQGWGNQPQHF. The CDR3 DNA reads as TGTGCCAGCAGCGGCCCACAGGGGTGGGGTAATCAGCCCCAGCATTTT. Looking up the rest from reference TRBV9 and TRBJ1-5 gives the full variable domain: DSGVTQTPKHLITATGQRVTLRCSPRSGDLSVYWYQQSLDQGLQFLIQYYNGEERAKGNILERFSAQQFPDLHSELNLSSLELGDSALYFCASSGPQGWGNQPQHFGDGTRLSIL.

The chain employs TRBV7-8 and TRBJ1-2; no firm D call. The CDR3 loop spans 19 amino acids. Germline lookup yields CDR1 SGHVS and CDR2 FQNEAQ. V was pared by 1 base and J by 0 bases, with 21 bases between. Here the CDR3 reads CASSLGWVGRGAPNYGYTF. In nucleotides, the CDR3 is TGTGCCAGCAGCTTAGGGTGGGTGGGGAGAGGAGCCCCTAACTATGGCTACACCTTC.

The CDR3 DNA is TGCGCCAGCAGCTTGGTTAGGGGGCCCTTAGGTGAGCAGTTCTTC. Its protein product is CASSLVRGPLGEQFF. V gene TRBV5-1 combines with J gene TRBJ2-1, with 7 bases matching TRBD1. The CDR3 runs 15 residues. The V segment lost 0 bases and the J segment 9 bases; nucleotides outside the gene matches: 9. Per germline, CDR1 SGHRS and CDR2 YFSETQ.

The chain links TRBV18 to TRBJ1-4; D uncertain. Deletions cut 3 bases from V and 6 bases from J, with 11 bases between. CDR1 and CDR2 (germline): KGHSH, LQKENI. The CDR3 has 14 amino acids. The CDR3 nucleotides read TGTGCCAGCTCACCGGGGTCAGAGGATGAAAAACTGTTTTTT. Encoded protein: CASSPGSEDEKLFF. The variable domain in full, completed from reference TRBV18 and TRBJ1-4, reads NAGVMQNPRHLVRRRGQEARLRCSPMKGHSHVYWYRQLPEEGLKFMVYLQKENIIDESGMPKERFSAEFPKEGPSILRIQQVVRGDSAAYFCASSPGSEDEKLFFGSGTQLSVL.

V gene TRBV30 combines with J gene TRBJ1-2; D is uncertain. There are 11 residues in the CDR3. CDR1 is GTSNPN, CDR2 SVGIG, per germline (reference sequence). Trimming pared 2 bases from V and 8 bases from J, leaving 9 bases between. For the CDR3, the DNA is TGTGCCTGGAGTACCCTAAAGGGCTACACCTTC. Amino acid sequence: CAWSTLKGYTF.

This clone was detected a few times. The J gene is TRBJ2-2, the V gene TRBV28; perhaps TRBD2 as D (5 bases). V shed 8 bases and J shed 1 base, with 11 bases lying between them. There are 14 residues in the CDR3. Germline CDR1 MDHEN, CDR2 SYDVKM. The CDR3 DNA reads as TGTGCCAGCGGTAGCGTCATGAACACCGGGGAGCTGTTTTTT. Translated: CASGSVMNTGELFF.

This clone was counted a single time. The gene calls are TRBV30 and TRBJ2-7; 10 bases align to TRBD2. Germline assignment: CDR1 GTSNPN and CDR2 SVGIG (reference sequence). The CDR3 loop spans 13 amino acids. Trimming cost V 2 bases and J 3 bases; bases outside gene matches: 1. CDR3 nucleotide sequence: TGTGCCTGGAGTATAGCGGGAGGCTACGAGCAGTACTTC. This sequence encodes CAWSIAGGYEQYF.

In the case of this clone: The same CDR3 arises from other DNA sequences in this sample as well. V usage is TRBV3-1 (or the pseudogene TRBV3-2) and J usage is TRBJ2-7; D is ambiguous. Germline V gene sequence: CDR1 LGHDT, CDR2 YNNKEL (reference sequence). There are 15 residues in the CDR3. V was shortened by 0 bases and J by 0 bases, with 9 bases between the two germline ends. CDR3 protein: CASSQDRRSSYEQYF. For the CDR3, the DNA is TGTGCCAGCAGCCAAGATCGGCGGAGCTCCTACGAGCAGTACTTC.

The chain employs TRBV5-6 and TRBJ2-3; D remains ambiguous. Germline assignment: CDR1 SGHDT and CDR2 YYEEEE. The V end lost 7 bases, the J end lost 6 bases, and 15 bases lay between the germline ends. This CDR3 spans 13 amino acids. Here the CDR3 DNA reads TGTGCCAGCTATTCTCTGTCCGGGGATACGCAGTATTTT. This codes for CASYSLSGDTQYF. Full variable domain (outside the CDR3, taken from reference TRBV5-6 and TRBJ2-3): DAGVTQSPTHLIKTRGQQVTLRCSPKSGHDTVSWYQQALGQGPQFIFQYYEEEERQRGNFPDRFSGHQFPNYSSELNVNALLLGDSALYLCASYSLSGDTQYFGPGTRLTVL.

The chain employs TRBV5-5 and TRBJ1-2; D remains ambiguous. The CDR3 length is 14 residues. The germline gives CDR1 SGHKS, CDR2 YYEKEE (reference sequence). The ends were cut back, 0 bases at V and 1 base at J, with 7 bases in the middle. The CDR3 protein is CASSLVGINYGYTF. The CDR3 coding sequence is TGTGCCAGCAGCTTGGTCGGGATTAACTATGGCTACACCTTC.

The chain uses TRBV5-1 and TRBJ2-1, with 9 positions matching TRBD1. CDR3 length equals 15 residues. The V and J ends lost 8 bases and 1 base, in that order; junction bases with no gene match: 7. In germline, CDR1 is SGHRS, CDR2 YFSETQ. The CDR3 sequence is CASHTGTGSYNEQFF. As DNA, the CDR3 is TGCGCCAGTCATACCGGGACAGGGTCCTACAATGAGCAGTTCTTC.

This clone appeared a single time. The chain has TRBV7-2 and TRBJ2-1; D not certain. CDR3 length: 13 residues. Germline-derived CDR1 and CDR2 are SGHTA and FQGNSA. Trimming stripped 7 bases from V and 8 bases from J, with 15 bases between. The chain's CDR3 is CASTTYMSDEQFF. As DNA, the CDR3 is TGTGCCAGCACCACTTACATGAGTGATGAGCAGTTCTTC.